This T cell receptor (beta chain) was documented in a study of T cell responses to AZD1222 COVID-19 vaccine. Recipients boosted at about 4 weeks or about 12 weeks are pooled. V lost 4 bases and J lost 3, with 16 bases in between. Per germline, CDR1 SGHAT and CDR2 FQNNGV. CDR3 length: 15 residues. Assay: immunoSEQ multiplex PCR; the TCRdb copy retains only in-frame clones and omits some. The data contain some 130,000 clones, roughly 88% of them seen just once; the ten biggest clones take up less than 1.3%. This clone has a single count. Its matching antigen is unknown. Regarding the study as a whole: Following two doses of AZD1222, Spike-specific TCR breadth and depth rose.

The material sequenced was peripheral blood, taken 28 days after the second AZD1222 dose. The gene calls are TRBV11-2 and TRBJ2-7; a possible D gene is TRBD1 (6 bases). The sequence came from an adult who received the AZD1222 COVID-19 vaccine. The chain's CDR3 is CASSSPTRGDYEQYF. In nucleotides, the CDR3 is TGTGCCAGCAGCTCTCCTACCAGGGGTGACTACGAGCAGTACTTC.